One sample yielded the 2 T cell receptor beta chains listed below, sequenced in a study of OX40 agonist ivuxolimab in advanced cancers. The table came from immunoSEQ multiplex PCR; TCRdb's copy has only in-frame clones and leaves some out. The table includes 55,000 to 80,000 clones, approximately 86% detected once. The sample consisted of CD4+ or CD8+ T cells sorted from blood, taken in a trial of the OX40 agonist ivuxolimab. All receptors come from an adult with an advanced solid tumor such as melanoma, head and neck, liver or kidney cancer.

This chain joins TRBV9 and TRBJ1-2, with 8 bases fitting TRBD1. The CDR3 sequence is 14 residues long. V lost 4 bases to trimming and J lost 2 bases; unmatched junction nucleotides: 4. Per germline, CDR1 SGDLS and CDR2 YYNGEE. This chain's CDR3 is CASSPDRGNYGYTF. The CDR3, as DNA: TGTGCCAGCAGCCCCGACAGGGGAAACTATGGCTACACCTTC.

The J gene is TRBJ1-1, the V gene TRBV5-5; perhaps TRBD1 as D (6 bases). Germline CDR1 SGHKS, CDR2 YYEKEE (reference sequence). The germline V and J ends were trimmed by 2 bases and 2 bases, with 13 bases remaining between them. The CDR3 is 15 amino acids. The CDR3 nucleotides are TGTGCCAGCAGCTTCACCGGGACATCTAACACTGAAGCTTTCTTT. Translation: CASSFTGTSNTEAFF.